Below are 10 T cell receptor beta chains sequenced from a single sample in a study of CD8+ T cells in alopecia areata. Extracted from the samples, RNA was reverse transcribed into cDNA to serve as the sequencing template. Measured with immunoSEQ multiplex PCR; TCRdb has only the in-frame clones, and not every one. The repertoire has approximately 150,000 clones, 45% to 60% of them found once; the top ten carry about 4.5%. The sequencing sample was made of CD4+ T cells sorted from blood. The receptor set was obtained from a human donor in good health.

CDR3: CATSRGGVLYEQYF. In nucleotides, the CDR3 is TGTGCCACCAGCAGAGGAGGAGTACTATACGAGCAGTACTTC. The gene calls are TRBV15 and TRBJ2-7, with D unresolved. The CDR3 length is 14 residues. CDR1 is LNHNV and CDR2 is YYDKDF in the germline V gene (reference sequence). The V end lost 1 base, the J end lost 4 bases, and 11 bases lay between the germline ends. Based on the CDR3 plus reference TRBV15 and TRBJ2-7, the full variable domain is DAMVIQNPRYQVTQFGKPVTLSCSQTLNHNVMYWYQQKSSQAPKLLFHYYDKDFNNEADTPDNFQSRRPNTSFCFLDIRSPGLGDTAMYLCATSRGGVLYEQYFGPGTRLTVT.

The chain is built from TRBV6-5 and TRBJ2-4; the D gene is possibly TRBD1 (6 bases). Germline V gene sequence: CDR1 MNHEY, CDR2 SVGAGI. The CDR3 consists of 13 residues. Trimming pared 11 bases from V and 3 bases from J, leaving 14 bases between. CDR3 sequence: CALGAAVKNIQYF. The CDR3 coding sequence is TGTGCCCTGGGGGCGGCGGTCAAAAACATTCAGTACTTC.

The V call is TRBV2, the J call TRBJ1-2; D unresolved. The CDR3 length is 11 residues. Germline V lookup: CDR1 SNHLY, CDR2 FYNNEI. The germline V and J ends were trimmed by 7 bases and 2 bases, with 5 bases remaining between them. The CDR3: CASTINYGYTF. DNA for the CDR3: TGTGCCAGCACCATAAACTATGGCTACACCTTC.

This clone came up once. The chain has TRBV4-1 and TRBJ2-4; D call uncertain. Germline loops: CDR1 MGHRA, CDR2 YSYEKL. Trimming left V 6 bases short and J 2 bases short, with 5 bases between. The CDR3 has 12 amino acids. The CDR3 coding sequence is TGCGCCAGCAGGGGGTCCAAAAACATTCAGTACTTC. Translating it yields CASRGSKNIQYF.

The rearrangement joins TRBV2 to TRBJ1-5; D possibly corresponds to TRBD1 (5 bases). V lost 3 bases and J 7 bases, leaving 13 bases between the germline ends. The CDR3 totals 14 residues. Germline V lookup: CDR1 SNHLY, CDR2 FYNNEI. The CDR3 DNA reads TGTGCCAGCAGTGATTGGACGAGGGACCAGCCCCAGCATTTT. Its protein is CASSDWTRDQPQHF.

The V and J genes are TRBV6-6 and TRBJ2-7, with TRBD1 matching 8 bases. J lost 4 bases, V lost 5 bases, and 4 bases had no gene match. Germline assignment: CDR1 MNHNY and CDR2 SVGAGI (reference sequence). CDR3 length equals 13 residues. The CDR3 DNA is TGTGCCAGCAGTGGACAGGGAAAATACGAGCAGTACTTC. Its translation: CASSGQGKYEQYF.

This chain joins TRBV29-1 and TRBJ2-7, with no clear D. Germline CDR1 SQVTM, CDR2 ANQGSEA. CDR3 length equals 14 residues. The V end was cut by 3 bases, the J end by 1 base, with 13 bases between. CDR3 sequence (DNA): TGCAGCGTTGACGGCAGAAAGGGTTCCTACGAGCAGTACTTC. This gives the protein CSVDGRKGSYEQYF.

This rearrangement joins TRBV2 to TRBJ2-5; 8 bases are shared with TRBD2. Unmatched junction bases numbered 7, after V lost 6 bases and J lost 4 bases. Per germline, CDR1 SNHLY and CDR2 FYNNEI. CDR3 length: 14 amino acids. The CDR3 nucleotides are TGTGCCAGCAGCCCCGTAACTAGCGGAGAGACCCAGTACTTC. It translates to CASSPVTSGETQYF.

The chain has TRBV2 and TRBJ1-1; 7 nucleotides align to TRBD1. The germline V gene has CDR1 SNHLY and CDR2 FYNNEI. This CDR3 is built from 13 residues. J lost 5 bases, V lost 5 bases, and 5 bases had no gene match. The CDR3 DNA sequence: TGTGCCAGCAGTCCGGACAGGACTACTGAAGCTTTCTTT. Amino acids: CASSPDRTTEAFF.

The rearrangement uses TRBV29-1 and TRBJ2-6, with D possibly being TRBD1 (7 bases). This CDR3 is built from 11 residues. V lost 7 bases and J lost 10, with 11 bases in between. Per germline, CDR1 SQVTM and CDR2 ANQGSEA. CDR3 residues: CSGGTANVLTF. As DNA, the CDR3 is TGCAGCGGCGGGACAGCTAACGTCCTGACTTTC.